These T cell receptor beta chains were read from a single sample in a study. TCRdb reprocessed the 5' RACE reads via MiXCR and lists one record per CDR3 protein. The sample holds 45,000 to 55,000 distinct CDR3 sequences, roughly a quarter seen once. Input material: tumor-infiltrating naive CD4+ T cells sorted from the breast tumor. The receptors here all came from a female donor with breast cancer. Each CDR3 is given with its conserved first and last residue. The D gene is left open where the match is weak. Rows may omit the clone size; those that give it use once, few, many or a size class.

- - TRBJ2-1 TRBV29-1 TGCAGCGTTGACCAAGGTACCCTCTACAATGAGCAGTTCTTC CSVDQGTLYNEQFF
- few TRBJ2-4 TRBV20-1 TGCAGTGCTAGCGGTCGGTACATTCAGTACTTC CSASGRYIQYF
- - TRBJ1-2 TRBV25-1 TGTGCCAGCAGTGATCTGGGGGGGCCGCGGACCTCCTATGGCTACACCTTC CASSDLGGPRTSYGYTF
- - TRBJ2-7 TRBV2 TGTGCCAGCAGTGATTACGAGCAGTACTTC CASSDYEQYF
- few TRBJ2-3 TRBV6-6 TGTGCCAGCACTTCCCCAGGGGTAGATACGCAGTATTTT CASTSPGVDTQYF
- - TRBJ2-5 TRBV6-2/TRBV6-3 TGTGCCAGCAGTCCCCGGACTCCCTCGGAGACCCAGTACTTC CASSPRTPSETQYF
TRBD2 - TRBJ2-7 TRBV3-1 TGTGCCAGCAGCCCAGGGACTAGCGGGAGGGCCGGCGAGCAGTACTTC CASSPGTSGRAGEQYF
- few TRBJ2-7 TRBV28 TGTGCCAGCAGTTTCGGACAGACAGTGGACGAGCAGTACTTC CASSFGQTVDEQYF
- - TRBJ1-1 TRBV24-1 TGTGCCACCGGAGACGGGAGGTTAGCTTTCTTT CATGDGRLAFF
- few TRBJ1-6 TRBV5-1 TGCGCCAGCAGCTTGGAGAATAATTCACCCCTCCACTTT CASSLENNSPLHF
- - TRBJ2-3 TRBV20-1 TGCAGTGCTAGGGGCCCTTTCGGAGATACGCAGTATTTT CSARGPFGDTQYF